The 8 T cell receptor beta chains given below trace back to one sample, sequenced in a study of CD8+ T cells in alopecia areata. Documented treatment: oral pan-JAK inhibitor, 5-10 mg twice daily. TCR sequencing used cDNA made by reverse transcription of extracted RNA. Assay used: immunoSEQ multiplex PCR; TCRdb lists only in-frame clones, some missing. The sample consists of under 350,000 clones, 58% of them appearing once. Sequenced here: CD4+ T cells sorted from blood, sampled at week 24, from a patient treated with tofacitinib. These receptors originate from a human donor with alopecia areata.

The gene calls are TRBV9 and TRBJ1-5; D not certain. V lost 0 bases and J 7 bases, leaving 11 bases between the germline ends. CDR3 length equals 14 residues. The germline CDR1 and CDR2 sequences are SGDLS and YYNGEE. The CDR3 is CASSVGAEGQPQHF. As DNA, the CDR3 is TGTGCCAGCAGCGTAGGCGCAGAAGGCCAGCCCCAGCATTTT. Supplemented by reference TRBV9 and TRBJ1-5, the full variable domain reads DSGVTQTPKHLITATGQRVTLRCSPRSGDLSVYWYQQSLDQGLQFLIQYYNGEERAKGNILERFSAQQFPDLHSELNLSSLELGDSALYFCASSVGAEGQPQHFGDGTRLSIL.

The rearrangement uses TRBV15 and TRBJ1-2; D is unresolved. CDR3 length equals 16 residues. V dropped 1 base and J dropped 1 base, with 13 bases sitting between them. Germline CDR1 is LNHNV and CDR2 is YYDKDF (reference sequence). The CDR3 nucleotides read TGTGCCACCAGCAGAGTAGTTGGACGGTATAACTATGGCTACACCTTC. Its translation is CATSRVVGRYNYGYTF.

This clone was counted a few times. The rearrangement links TRBV7-9 to TRBJ1-1, with D maybe TRBD1 (5 bases). Germline-derived CDR1 and CDR2 are SEHNR and FQNEAQ (reference sequence). Trimming removed 9 bases from V and 1 base from J, with 12 bases in between. This CDR3 is 13 amino acids long. The CDR3 nucleotides are TGTGCCAGTGCACAGGAACCGAACACTGAAGCTTTCTTT. Protein sequence: CASAQEPNTEAFF.

The chain couples TRBV25-1 to TRBJ1-4; 11 bases line up with TRBD1. The CDR3 length is 15 residues. CDR1 is MGHDK and CDR2 is SYGVNS in the germline V gene. V lost 4 bases, J lost 6 bases, and 4 bases stayed unmatched. The CDR3 protein is CASSVPGQGDEKLFF. The DNA for the CDR3 is TGTGCCAGCAGTGTTCCGGGACAGGGGGATGAAAAACTGTTTTTT. Drawing the rest from reference TRBV25-1 and TRBJ1-4, the complete variable domain is EADIYQTPRYLVIGTGKKITLECSQTMGHDKMYWYQQDPGMELHLIHYSYGVNSTEKGDLSSESTVSRIRTEHFPLTLESARPSHTSQYLCASSVPGQGDEKLFFGSGTQLSVL.

V usage is TRBV5-6 and J usage is TRBJ1-1, with a possible D match to TRBD1 (6 bases). The germline V gene has CDR1 SGHDT and CDR2 YYEEEE. Trimming took 4 bases from V and 5 from J, leaving 21 bases between them. This CDR3 contains 16 residues. The CDR3 bases are TGTGCCAGCAGCAGCCGACGGGCCCTACAGGGTACTGAAGCTTTCTTT. Protein product: CASSSRRALQGTEAFF.

The rearrangement joins TRBV29-1 to TRBJ1-2; tentative D call: TRBD1 (6 bases). Looked up from germline, CDR1 is SQVTM and CDR2 is ANQGSEA. The V end was cut by 6 bases, the J end by 5 bases, with 19 bases between. The CDR3 loop spans 14 amino acids. CDR3 sequence reads: CSVGGLDGAYGYTF. DNA for the CDR3: TGCAGCGTCGGGGGCTTGGACGGCGCTTATGGCTACACCTTC.

The rearrangement joins TRBV5-4 to TRBJ2-3, with no clear D. The CDR3 sequence is 15 residues long. Germline CDR1 reads SGHNT; CDR2 reads YYREEE (reference sequence). Between the trimmed V and J ends, which lost 3 bases and 2 bases, there was a span of 13 bases. The CDR3 spells CASSSQFDLTDTQYF. The DNA for the CDR3 is TGTGCCAGCAGCTCTCAATTCGATCTCACAGATACGCAGTATTTT.

V is TRBV5-1 and J is TRBJ1-2, with 11 bases matching TRBD1. Germline CDR1 is SGHRS and CDR2 is YFSETQ. The CDR3 is 17 amino acids. The trim removed 4 bases at V and 7 bases at J, leaving 15 bases unmatched. CDR3 sequence reads: CASSGASGQGEFGGYTF. The CDR3 DNA sequence: TGCGCCAGCAGCGGCGCATCGGGACAGGGGGAATTTGGTGGCTACACCTTC. The full variable domain, rest sourced from reference TRBV5-1 and TRBJ1-2, is KAGVTQTPRYLIKTRGQQVTLSCSPISGHRSVSWYQQTPGQGLQFLFEYFSETQRNKGNFPGRFSGRQFSNSRSEMNVSTLELGDSALYLCASSGASGQGEFGGYTFGSGTRLTVV.